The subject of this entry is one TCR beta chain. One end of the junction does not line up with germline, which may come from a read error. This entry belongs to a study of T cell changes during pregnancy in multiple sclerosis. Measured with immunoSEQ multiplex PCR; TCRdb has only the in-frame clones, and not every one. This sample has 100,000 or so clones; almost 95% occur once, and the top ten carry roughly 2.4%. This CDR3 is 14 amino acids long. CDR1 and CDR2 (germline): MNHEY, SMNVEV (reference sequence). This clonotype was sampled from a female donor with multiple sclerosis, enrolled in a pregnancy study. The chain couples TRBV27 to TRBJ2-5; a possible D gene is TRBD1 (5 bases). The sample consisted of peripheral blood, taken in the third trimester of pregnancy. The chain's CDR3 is CANSLPGSIETQYF. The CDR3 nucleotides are TGTGCCAACAGTTTACCAGGGTCGATTGAGACCCAGTACTTC.